This is a list of T cell receptor beta chains from one sample in a study of early T cells in non-severe SARS-CoV-2 infection. TCRdb ran MiXCR on the 5' RACE reads and lists one entry per CDR3 protein. The sample has around 63,000 distinct CDR3 sequences, more than 8% seen once. This material consisted of whole blood, taken at baseline. These receptors all come from an adult who was a healthcare worker with PCR-confirmed SARS-CoV-2 infection or an uninfected control (not recorded which). The CDR3 runs from the conserved cysteine through the conserved F or W. D genes are given only for firm matches. Clone size is given for some rows only: seen once, a few or many times, or a class if the clone is expanded.

NA	NA	TRBV7-3	TRBJ2-1	TGTGCCAGCAGCCGTAGACAGAGCTCCTACAATGAGCAGTTCTTC	CASSRRQSSYNEQFF
NA	NA	TRBV12-3/TRBV12-4	TRBJ2-6	TGTGCCCTTAAAGGGGGGGCTGGGGCCAACGTCCTGACTTTC	CALKGGAGANVLTF
many	NA	TRBV6-2/TRBV6-3	TRBJ2-2	TGTGCCAGCAGTTTTTTAGTCCTTAACACCGGGGAGCTGTTTTTT	CASSFLVLNTGELFF
many	NA	TRBV12-3/TRBV12-4	TRBJ2-1	TGTGCCGTCGGGACCCTCAATGAGCAGTTCTTC	CAVGTLNEQFF
many	TRBD2	TRBV20-1	TRBJ2-3	TGCAGTGCTAGAGACGCTAGCGGAAGCACAGATACGCAGTATTTT	CSARDASGSTDTQYF
few	NA	TRBV7-3	TRBJ2-3	TGTGCCAGCAGCTATACTAGCACAGATACGCAGTATTTT	CASSYTSTDTQYF
many	NA	TRBV4-3	TRBJ2-1	TGCGCCAGCAGCCAAGGGGTTTCATACAATGAGCAGTTCTTC	CASSQGVSYNEQFF
NA	TRBD1	TRBV15	TRBJ1-1	TGTGCCACCAGCAGTACAGCAGGGGGCACTGAAGCTTTCTTT	CATSSTAGGTEAFF
many	NA	TRBV14	TRBJ2-3	TGTGCCAGCAGCCAAGAGGGTAGGCCAAGTCATCCAGATACGCAGTATTTT	CASSQEGRPSHPDTQYF
few	TRBD2	TRBV4-1	TRBJ2-2	TGCGCCAGCAGCTCCCCTCCTAGCGGGAAAGGGGAGCTGTTTTTT	CASSSPPSGKGELFF
few	NA	TRBV5-4	TRBJ1-2	TGTGCCAGCAGCTCTATAATCAGGGGCGATGGCTACACCTTC	CASSSIIRGDGYTF
few	NA	TRBV7-9	TRBJ1-5	TGTGCCAGCAGCTTAGGGTCTGAGAGCAATCAGCCCCAGCATTTT	CASSLGSESNQPQHF
many	TRBD1	TRBV12-3/TRBV12-4	TRBJ2-3	TGTGCCAGCAGGTCGGGACAGGGTTTGGCGCAGTATTTT	CASRSGQGLAQYF
many	TRBD2	TRBV4-2	TRBJ2-2	TGTGCCAGCAGCCAAGGTGCGGGAGCCCCAGGGGAGCTGTTTTTT	CASSQGAGAPGELFF
many	NA	TRBV5-1	TRBJ1-5	TGCGCCAGCAGCCTTCCGGGGAAAGAGGGGGGAAGCAATCAGCCCCAGCATTTT	CASSLPGKEGGSNQPQHF
many	TRBD2	TRBV11-2	TRBJ2-1	TGTGCCAGCAGTAGCGGGAGTTTCGACAATGAGCAGTTCTTC	CASSSGSFDNEQFF
NA	NA	TRBV20-1	TRBJ2-7	TGCAGTGCTAGCGAAGACTACGAGCAGTACTTC	CSASEDYEQYF
NA	NA	TRBV7-2	TRBJ2-3	TGTGCCAGCAGCTTAGACGGTACAGGGGATACGCAGTATTTT	CASSLDGTGDTQYF
many	TRBD1	TRBV5-5	TRBJ1-4	TGTGCCAGCAGCTTGACAGAGACAGGGGGTAGCGAAAAACTGTTTTTT	CASSLTETGGSEKLFF
NA	NA	TRBV20-1	TRBJ2-7	TGCAGTGCTAGAGGGGGGGCCTACGAGCAGTACTTC	CSARGGAYEQYF
NA	NA	TRBV3-1	TRBJ2-1	TGTGCCAGCAGCCGGGGGCCCTTAAATGAGCAGTTCTTC	CASSRGPLNEQFF
many	TRBD2	TRBV27	TRBJ2-3	TGTGCCAGCAGTTGGGGACTAGCGGGAACAGATACGCAGTATTTT	CASSWGLAGTDTQYF
NA	TRBD1	TRBV5-4	TRBJ2-2	TGTGCCAGCAGCTTCAGGGGGCCCACCGGGGAGCTGTTTTTT	CASSFRGPTGELFF
NA	NA	TRBV6-5	TRBJ2-1	TGTGCCAGCAGTTACGATGGAAGCTCCTACAATGAGCAGTTCTTC	CASSYDGSSYNEQFF
NA	TRBD1	TRBV6-5	TRBJ2-7	TGTGCCAGCAGAACCCCAACAGGGGGCTCCGGCTACGAGCAGTACTTC	CASRTPTGGSGYEQYF
NA	NA	TRBV29-1	TRBJ1-1	TGCAGCGTTGAAGGGAGAATCAACACTGAAGCTTTCTTT	CSVEGRINTEAFF
few	TRBD2	TRBV18	TRBJ2-7	TGTGCCAGCTCACCCGGGACTAGCGGGATATTCGAGCAGTACTTC	CASSPGTSGIFEQYF
NA	TRBD2	TRBV6-5	TRBJ2-2	TGTGCCAGCAGAGTAGCGGGAGCCACCGGGGAGCTGTTTTTT	CASRVAGATGELFF
many	TRBD2	TRBV5-6	TRBJ2-5	TGTGCCAGCAGCTTAAGACTAGCGGGAGTGGAGACCCAGTACTTC	CASSLRLAGVETQYF
few	TRBD2	TRBV27	TRBJ2-7	TGTGCCAGCAGTTTCGGGCCGGGAGGGCCCGGGGAGCAGTACTTC	CASSFGPGGPGEQYF
few	NA	TRBV7-9	TRBJ2-7	TGTGCCAGCAGCCTGAGCCACGAGCAGTACTTC	CASSLSHEQYF
few	NA	TRBV29-1	TRBJ2-2	TGCAGCGCTAAGACAGGCGGGACCGGGGAGCTGTTTTTT	CSAKTGGTGELFF
few	TRBD1	TRBV28	TRBJ2-4	TGTGCCAGCAGTCCCAGTGACAGGGGGTCAAACATTCAGTACTTC	CASSPSDRGSNIQYF
many	TRBD2	TRBV6-2/TRBV6-3	TRBJ2-5	TGTGCCAGCAGTTCTAACCTCCTGGGACTAGCGGGAGTTCAAGAGACCCAGTACTTC	CASSSNLLGLAGVQETQYF
many	TRBD2	TRBV19	TRBJ2-7	TGTGCCAGTAGTATTAAGCCTAGCGGGAGGGCCTCCTACGAGCAGTACTTC	CASSIKPSGRASYEQYF
NA	NA	TRBV29-1	TRBJ1-2	TGCAGCGTCATGAATGGGAATGGCTACACCTTC	CSVMNGNGYTF
NA	TRBD2	TRBV20-1	TRBJ2-3	TGCAGTGCTAGAAGGACTAGCCAGACAGATACGCAGTATTTT	CSARRTSQTDTQYF
few	NA	TRBV5-4	TRBJ1-1	TGTGCCAGCAGCTTGAAAAAGACCGCTGAAGCTTTCTTT	CASSLKKTAEAFF